The 10 T cell receptor beta chains below come from one sample, sequenced in a study of pediatric ulcerative colitis. Profiled with immunoSEQ multiplex PCR; TCRdb holds only in-frame clones, not every one. The sample shows approximately 30,000 clones, around 80% of them seen only once. The sequenced sample was blood. These receptors were taken from a boy aged 10-17 years with severe ulcerative colitis.

The rearrangement uses TRBV30 and TRBJ2-7; D unresolved. The CDR3 covers 11 residues. V gave up 2 bases and J gave up 4 bases, with 6 bases separating them. Germline V gene sequence: CDR1 GTSNPN, CDR2 SVGIG (reference sequence). The CDR3 loop is CAWSNLYEQYF. CDR3 nucleotides: TGTGCCTGGAGTAACTTGTACGAGCAGTACTTC.

The V and J genes are TRBV7-2 and TRBJ1-2; 7 bases are shared with TRBD1. The CDR3 is 14 residues long. Germline values: CDR1 SGHTA, CDR2 FQGNSA. The trim removed 9 bases at V and 2 bases at J, leaving 9 bases unmatched. The CDR3 nucleotides are TGTGCCAGTATACCAGGGGGATCAAACTATGGCTACACCTTC. It specifies CASIPGGSNYGYTF.

This clone was recorded a few times. This chain uses TRBV15 with TRBJ2-2; TRBD1 aligns across 12 bases. The CDR3 runs to 15 residues. Germline V lookup: CDR1 LNHNV, CDR2 YYDKDF (reference sequence). Unmatched junction bases numbered 3, after V lost 5 bases and J lost 5 bases. DNA of the CDR3: TGTGCCACCAGCGAGGGACAGGGGGCGACCGGGGAGCTGTTTTTT. It codes for CATSEGQGATGELFF.

J is TRBJ1-2 and V is TRBV4-1; a possible D gene is TRBD1 (5 bases). Trimming left V 0 bases short and J 7 bases short, with 12 bases between. CDR1 MGHRA and CDR2 YSYEKL come from the germline V gene. The length of the CDR3 is 14 residues. CDR3: CASSQDLTAPGYTF. In DNA, the CDR3 is TGCGCCAGCAGCCAAGATCTGACAGCCCCTGGCTACACCTTC.

The rearrangement links TRBV6-6 to TRBJ1-6, with TRBD1 identical over 8 bases. Germline values: CDR1 MNHNY, CDR2 SVGAGI (reference sequence). The junction had 7 bases not matched to a gene; V was cut back by 5 bases and J by 7 bases. The CDR3 extends over 15 amino acids. The CDR3 loop is CASSRTGTGNSPLHF. The CDR3 DNA sequence: TGTGCCAGCAGTAGAACCGGGACAGGCAATTCACCCCTCCACTTT.

The chain is built from TRBV29-1 and TRBJ2-7, with TRBD2 matching 7 bases. V gave up 1 base and J gave up 4 bases; unmatched junction bases: 4. The CDR3 has 13 residues. Germline V gives CDR1 SQVTM, CDR2 ANQGSEA. The CDR3 coding sequence is TGCAGCGTTGAAGTCAGCGGGGCTTACGAGCAGTACTTC. Protein product: CSVEVSGAYEQYF.

The chain has TRBV4-1 and TRBJ2-7, with D possibly matching TRBD2 (5 bases). Trimming pared 4 bases from V and 4 bases from J, leaving 17 bases between. The CDR3 is made up of 15 amino acids. In germline, CDR1 is MGHRA, CDR2 YSYEKL. DNA of the CDR3: TGCGCCAGCAGCCGGGTCCCTAGCAGATATTACGAGCAGTACTTC. Amino acids: CASSRVPSRYYEQYF.

The V call is TRBV18, the J call TRBJ2-1; no reliable D call. Looked up from germline, CDR1 is KGHSH and CDR2 is LQKENI. Deletions cut 2 bases from V and 8 bases from J, with 10 bases between. This CDR3 has 13 amino acids. The CDR3 DNA is TGTGCCAGCTCACCATGGGGTCCCGATGAGCAGTTCTTC. Amino acids: CASSPWGPDEQFF.

The rearrangement links TRBV7-2 to TRBJ2-3; 7 bases agree with TRBD2. V trimming: 5 bases; J trimming: 3 bases; junction bases outside the gene matches: 14. Germline V gene lookup returns CDR1 SGHTA and CDR2 FQGNSA. This CDR3 is built from 17 residues. Written as DNA, the CDR3 is TGTGCCAGCAGCCTCCTGACTAAGCGGGGCTGGACAGATACGCAGTATTTT. This codes for CASSLLTKRGWTDTQYF.

The chain joins TRBV11-1 to TRBJ1-1; D is uncertain. The V gene lost 5 bases and the J gene lost 0 bases, with 22 bases spanning the gap. The germline CDR1 and CDR2 sequences are SGHAT and FQDESV (reference sequence). The CDR3 is made up of 18 amino acids. The CDR3 sequence is CASSLEPGHRSMNTEAFF. The CDR3 DNA follows: TGTGCCAGCAGCCTAGAACCGGGTCACAGATCGATGAACACTGAAGCTTTCTTT.